This TCR beta chain was captured in a study of cytomegalovirus exposure and HLA in healthy donors. Study-level information: Across more than 350 genotyped donors, around 80% landed in the Caucasian-associated ancestry cluster. Study results and limitations: For cytomegalovirus status, the classifier reportedly gave diagnoses with high specificity and sensitivity. Fewer than 200 TCR beta chains were listed as cytomegalovirus-associated.

In the PCR, 60 Vbeta and 13 Jbeta primers were used. The assay was immunoSEQ multiplex PCR, and TCRdb's table has in-frame clones only and misses some. In the table there are 150,000 to 200,000 clones, around 83% of which are singletons. A word on this clone: What it binds is not known.

Material: PBMCs. The clonotype was recovered from a middle-aged woman in good health and CMV-seronegative.

This CDR3 reads CASSLFASRSNYGYTF. CDR3 bases: TGTGCCAGCAGCTTATTCGCGTCTCGGTCTAACTATGGCTACACCTTC. V and J are TRBV7-3 and TRBJ1-2; D uncertain. Germline V gene lookup returns CDR1 SGHTA and CDR2 FQGTGA. The CDR3 sequence is 16 residues long. V was clipped by 2 bases and J by 0 bases, with 13 bases between them.